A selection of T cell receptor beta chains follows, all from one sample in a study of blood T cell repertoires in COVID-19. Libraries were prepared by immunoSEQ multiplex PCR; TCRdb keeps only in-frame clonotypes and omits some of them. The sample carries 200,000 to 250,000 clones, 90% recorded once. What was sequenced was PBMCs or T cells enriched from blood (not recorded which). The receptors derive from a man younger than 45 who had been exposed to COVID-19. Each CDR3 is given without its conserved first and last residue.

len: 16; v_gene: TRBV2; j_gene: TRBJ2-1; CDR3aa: ASSEAPAGRGLYNEQF
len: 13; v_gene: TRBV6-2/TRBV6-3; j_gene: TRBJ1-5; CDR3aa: ASSFGLRSNQPQH
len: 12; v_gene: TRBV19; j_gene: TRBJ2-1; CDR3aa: ASTQAGVGNEQF
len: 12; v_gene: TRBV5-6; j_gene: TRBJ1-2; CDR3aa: ASSLLTGYYGYT
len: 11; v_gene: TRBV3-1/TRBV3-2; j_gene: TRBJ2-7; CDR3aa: ASSQVSSYEQY
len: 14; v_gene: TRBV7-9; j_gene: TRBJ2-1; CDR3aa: ASSPAFGLSYNEQF
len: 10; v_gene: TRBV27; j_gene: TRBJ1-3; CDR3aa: ATLRGPNTIY
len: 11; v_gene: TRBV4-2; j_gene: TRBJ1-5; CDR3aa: ASSQEAHQPQH
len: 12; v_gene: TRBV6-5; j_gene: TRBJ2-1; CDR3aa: ASSYRETYNEQF
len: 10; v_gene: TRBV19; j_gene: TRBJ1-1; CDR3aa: ASSISAGRAF
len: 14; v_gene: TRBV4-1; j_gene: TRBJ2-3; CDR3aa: ASSQKSRGYGDTQY
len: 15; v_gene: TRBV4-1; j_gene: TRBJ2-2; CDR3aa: ASSARKGATNTGELF
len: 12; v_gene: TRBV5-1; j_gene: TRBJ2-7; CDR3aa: ASSLQDRLGEQY
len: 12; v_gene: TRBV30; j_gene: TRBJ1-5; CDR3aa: AWSGAGGYQPQH
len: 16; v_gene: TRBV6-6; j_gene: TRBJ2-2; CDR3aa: ASRRPGQGLTNTGELF
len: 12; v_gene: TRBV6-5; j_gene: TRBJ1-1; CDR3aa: ASGSGGRSTEAF
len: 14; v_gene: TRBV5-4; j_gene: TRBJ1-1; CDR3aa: ASSSLAGGRNTEAF
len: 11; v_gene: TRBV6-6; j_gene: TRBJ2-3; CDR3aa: ASRGQESDTQY
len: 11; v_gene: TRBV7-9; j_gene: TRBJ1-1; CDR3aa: ASSLTVNTEAF
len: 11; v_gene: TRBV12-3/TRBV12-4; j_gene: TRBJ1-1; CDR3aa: ASSFGRNTEAF
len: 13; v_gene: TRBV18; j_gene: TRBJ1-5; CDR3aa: ASSPGQGTNQPQH